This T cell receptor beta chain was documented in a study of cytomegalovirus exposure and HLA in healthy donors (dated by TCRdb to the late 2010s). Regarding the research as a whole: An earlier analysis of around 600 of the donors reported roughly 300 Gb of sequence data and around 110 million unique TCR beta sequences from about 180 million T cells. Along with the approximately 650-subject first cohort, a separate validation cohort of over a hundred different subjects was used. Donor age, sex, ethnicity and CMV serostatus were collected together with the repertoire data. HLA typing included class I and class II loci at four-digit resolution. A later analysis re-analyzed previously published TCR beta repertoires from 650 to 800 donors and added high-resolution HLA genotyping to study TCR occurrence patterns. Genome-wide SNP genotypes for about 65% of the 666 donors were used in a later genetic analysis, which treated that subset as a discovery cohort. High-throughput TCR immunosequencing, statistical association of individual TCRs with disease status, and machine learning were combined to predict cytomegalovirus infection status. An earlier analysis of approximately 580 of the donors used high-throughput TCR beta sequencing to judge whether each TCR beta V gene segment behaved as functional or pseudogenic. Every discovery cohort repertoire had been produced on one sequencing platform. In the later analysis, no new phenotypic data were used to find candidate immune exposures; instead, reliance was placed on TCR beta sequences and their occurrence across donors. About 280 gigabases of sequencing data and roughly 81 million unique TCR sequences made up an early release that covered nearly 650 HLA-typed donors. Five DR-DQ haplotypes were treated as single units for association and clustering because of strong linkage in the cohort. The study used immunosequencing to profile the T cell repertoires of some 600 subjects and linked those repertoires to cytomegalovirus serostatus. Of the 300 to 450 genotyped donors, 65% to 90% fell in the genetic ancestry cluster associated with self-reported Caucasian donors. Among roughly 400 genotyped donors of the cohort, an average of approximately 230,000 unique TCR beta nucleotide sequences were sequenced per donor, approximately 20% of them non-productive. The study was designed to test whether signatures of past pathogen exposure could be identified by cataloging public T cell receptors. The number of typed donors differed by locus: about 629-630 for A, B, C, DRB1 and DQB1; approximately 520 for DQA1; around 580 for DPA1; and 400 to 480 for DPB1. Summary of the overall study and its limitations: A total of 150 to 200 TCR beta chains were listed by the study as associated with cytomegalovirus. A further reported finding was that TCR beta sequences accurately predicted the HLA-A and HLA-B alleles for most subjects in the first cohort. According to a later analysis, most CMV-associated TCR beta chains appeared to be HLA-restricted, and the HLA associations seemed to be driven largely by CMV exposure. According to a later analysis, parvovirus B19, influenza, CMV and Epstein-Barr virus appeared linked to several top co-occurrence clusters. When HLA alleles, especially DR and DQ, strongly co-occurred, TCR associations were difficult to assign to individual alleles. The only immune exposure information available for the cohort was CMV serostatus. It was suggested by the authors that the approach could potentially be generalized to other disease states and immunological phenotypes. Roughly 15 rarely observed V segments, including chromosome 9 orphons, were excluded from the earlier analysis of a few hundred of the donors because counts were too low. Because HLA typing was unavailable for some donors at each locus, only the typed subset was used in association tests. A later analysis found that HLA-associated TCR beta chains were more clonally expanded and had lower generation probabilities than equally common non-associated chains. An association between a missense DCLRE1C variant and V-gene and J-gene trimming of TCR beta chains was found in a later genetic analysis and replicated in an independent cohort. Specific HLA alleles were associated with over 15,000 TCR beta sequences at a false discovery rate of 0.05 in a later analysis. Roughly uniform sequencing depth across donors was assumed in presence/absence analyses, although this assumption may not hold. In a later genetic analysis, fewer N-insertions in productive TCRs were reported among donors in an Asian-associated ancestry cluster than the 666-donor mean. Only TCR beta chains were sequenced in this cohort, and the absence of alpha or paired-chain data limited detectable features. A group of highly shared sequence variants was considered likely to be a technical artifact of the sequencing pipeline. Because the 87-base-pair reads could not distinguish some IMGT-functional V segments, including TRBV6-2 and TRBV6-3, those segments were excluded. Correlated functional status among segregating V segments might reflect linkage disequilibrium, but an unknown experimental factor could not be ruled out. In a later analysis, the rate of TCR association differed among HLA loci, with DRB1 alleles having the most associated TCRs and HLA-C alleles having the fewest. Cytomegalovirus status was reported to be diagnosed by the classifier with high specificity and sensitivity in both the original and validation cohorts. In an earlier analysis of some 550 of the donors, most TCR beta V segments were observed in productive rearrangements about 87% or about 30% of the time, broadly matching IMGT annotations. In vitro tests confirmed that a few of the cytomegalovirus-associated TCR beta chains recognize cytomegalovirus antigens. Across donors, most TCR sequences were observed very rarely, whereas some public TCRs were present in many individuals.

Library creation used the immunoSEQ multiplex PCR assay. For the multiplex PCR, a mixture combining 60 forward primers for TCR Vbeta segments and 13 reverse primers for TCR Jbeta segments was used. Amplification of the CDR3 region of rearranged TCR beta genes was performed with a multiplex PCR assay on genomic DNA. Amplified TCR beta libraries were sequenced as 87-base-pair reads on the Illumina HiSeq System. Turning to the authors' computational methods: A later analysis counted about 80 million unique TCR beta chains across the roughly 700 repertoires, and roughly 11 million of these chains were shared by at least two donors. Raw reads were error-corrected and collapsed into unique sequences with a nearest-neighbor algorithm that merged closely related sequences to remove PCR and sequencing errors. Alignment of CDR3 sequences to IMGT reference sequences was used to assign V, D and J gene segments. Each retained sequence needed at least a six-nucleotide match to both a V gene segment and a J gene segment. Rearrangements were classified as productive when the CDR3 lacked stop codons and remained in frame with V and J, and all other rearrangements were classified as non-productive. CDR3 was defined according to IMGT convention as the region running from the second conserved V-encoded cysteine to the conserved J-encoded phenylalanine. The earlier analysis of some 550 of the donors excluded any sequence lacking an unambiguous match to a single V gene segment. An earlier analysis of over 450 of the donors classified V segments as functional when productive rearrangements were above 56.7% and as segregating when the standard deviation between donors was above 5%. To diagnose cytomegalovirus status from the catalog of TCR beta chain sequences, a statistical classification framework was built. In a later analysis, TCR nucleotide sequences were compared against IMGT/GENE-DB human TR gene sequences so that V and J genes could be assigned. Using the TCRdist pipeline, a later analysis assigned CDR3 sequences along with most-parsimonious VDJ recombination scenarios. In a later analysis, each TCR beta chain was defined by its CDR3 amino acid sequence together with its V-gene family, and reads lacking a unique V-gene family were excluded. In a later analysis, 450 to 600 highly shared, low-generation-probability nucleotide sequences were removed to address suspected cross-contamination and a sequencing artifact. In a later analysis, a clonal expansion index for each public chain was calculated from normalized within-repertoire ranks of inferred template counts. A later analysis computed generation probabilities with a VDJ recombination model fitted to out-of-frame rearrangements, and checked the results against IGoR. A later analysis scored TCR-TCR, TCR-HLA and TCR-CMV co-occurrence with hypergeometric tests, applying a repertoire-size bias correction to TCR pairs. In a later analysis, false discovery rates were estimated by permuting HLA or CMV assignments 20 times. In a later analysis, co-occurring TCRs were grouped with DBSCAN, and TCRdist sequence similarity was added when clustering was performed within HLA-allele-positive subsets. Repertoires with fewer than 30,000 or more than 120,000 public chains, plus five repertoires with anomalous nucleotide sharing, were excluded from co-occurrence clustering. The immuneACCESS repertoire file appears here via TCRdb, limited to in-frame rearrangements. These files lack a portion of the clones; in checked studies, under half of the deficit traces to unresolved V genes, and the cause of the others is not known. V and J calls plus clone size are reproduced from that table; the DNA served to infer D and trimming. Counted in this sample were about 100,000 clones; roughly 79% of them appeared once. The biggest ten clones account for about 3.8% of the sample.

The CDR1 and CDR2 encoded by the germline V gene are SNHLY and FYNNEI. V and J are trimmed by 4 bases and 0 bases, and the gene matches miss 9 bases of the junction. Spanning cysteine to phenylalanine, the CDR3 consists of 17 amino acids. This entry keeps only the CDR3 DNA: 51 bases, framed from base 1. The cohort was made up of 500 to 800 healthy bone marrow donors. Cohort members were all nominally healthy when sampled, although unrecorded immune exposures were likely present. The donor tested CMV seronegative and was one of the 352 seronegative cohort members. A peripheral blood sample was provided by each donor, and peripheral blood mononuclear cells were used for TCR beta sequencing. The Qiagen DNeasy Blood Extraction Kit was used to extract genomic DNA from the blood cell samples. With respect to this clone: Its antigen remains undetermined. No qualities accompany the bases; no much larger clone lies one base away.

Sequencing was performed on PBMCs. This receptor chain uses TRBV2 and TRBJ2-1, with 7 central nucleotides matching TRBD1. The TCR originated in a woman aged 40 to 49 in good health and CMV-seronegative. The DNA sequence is TGTGCCAGCAGTGCAAGGGACAGACCGAGCTCCTACAATGAGCAGTTCTTC. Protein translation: CASSARDRPSSYNEQFF.